This note documents a single T cell receptor beta chain sequence. The data stem from a study of cytomegalovirus exposure and HLA in healthy donors. Whole-study context: A prior study identified some 100 million unique TCR beta sequences from about 180 million T cells.

The ends were cut back, 0 bases at V and 0 bases at J, with 7 bases in the middle. From germline, CDR1 is SGHRS and CDR2 YFSETQ. CDR3 length equals 14 residues. PCR involved 60 Vbeta and 13 Jbeta primers. This table comes from immunoSEQ multiplex PCR, and its TCRdb copy is limited to in-frame clones, with some not included. Its listing shows over 100,000 clones. All donors participated as healthy donors of bone marrow. Material for sequencing was PBMCs. The sequence was collected from a man aged 25-45 years in good health and CMV-seronegative. The chain is built from TRBV5-1 and TRBJ2-7; D is uncertain. The CDR3 sequence is CASSLETPSYEQYF. CDR3 in DNA: TGCGCCAGCAGCTTGGAGACACCCTCCTACGAGCAGTACTTC.